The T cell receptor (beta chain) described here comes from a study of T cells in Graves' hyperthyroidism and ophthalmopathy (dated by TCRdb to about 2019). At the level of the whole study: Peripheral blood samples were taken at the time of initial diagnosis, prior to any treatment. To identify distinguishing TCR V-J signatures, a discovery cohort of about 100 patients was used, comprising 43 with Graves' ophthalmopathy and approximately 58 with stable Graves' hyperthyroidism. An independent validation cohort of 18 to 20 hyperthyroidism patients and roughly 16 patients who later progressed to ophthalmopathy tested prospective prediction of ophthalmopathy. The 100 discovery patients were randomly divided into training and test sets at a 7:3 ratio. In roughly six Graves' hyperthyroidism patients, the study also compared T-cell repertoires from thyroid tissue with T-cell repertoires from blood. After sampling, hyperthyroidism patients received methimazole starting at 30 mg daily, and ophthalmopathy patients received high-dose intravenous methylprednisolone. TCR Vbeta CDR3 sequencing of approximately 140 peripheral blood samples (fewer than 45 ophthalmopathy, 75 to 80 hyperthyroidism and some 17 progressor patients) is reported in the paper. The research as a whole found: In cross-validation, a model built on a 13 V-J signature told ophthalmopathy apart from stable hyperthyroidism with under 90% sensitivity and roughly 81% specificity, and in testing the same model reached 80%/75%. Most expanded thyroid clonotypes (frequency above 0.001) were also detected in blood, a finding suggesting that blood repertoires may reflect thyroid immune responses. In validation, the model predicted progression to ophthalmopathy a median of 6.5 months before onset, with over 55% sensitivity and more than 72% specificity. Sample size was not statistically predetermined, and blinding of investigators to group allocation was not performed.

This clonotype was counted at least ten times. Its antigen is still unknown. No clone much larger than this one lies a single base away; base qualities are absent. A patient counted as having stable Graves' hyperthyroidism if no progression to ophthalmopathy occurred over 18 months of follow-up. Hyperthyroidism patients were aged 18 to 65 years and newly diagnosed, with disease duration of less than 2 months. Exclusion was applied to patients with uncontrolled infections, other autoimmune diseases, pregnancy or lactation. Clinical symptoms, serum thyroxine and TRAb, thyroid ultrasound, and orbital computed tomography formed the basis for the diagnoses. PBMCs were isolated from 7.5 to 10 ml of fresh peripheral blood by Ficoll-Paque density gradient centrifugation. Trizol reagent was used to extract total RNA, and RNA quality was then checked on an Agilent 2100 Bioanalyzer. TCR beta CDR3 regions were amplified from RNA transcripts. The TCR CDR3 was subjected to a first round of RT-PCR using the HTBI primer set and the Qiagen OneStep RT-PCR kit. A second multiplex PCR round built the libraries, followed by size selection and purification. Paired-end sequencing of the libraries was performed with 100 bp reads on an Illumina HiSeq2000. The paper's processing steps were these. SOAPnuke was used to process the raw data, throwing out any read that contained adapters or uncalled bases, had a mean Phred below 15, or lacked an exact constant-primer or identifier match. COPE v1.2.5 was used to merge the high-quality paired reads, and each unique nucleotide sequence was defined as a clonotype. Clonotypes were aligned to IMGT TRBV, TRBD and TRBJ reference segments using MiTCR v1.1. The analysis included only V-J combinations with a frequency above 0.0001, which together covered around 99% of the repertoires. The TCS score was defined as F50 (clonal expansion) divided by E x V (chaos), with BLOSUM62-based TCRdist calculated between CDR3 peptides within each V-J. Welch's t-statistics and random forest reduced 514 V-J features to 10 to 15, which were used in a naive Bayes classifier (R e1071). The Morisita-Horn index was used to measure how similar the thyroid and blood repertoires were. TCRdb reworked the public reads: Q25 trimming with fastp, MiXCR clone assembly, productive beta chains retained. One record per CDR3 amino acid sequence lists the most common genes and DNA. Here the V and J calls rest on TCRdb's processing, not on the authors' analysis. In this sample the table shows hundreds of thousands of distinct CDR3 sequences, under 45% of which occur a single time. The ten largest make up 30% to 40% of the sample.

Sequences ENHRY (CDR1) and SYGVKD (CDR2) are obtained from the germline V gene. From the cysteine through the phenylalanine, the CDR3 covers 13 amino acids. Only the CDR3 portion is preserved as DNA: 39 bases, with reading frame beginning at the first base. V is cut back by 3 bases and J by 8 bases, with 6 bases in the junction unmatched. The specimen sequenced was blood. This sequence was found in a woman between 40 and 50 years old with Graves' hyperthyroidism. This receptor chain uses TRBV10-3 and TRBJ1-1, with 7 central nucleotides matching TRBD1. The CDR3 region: CAISDSTGEEAFF. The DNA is TGTGCCATCAGTGACTCTACAGGGGAGGAAGCTTTCTTT.